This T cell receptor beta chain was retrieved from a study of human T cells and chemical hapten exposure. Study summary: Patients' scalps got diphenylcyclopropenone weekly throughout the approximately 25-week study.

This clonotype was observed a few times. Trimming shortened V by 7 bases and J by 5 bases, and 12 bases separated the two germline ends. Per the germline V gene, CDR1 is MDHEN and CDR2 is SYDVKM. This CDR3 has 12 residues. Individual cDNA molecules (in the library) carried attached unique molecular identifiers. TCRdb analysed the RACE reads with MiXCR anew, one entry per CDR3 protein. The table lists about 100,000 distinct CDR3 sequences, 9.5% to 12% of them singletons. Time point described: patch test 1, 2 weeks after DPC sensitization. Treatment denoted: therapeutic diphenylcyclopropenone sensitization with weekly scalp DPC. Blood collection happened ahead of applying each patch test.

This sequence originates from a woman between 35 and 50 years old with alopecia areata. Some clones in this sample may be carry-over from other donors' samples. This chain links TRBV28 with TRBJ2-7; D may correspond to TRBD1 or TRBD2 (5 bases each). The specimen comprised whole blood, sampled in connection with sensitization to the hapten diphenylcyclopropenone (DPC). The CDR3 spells CASTGSRNEQYF. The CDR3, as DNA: TGTGCCAGCACAGGGAGCCGGAACGAGCAGTACTTC.